This TCR beta chain was captured in a study of blood T cell repertoires in COVID-19. As for the study in general: PBMCs, B-cell-depleted T cells, or T cells were the source of the cDNA or gDNA that made up the material.

Participants were aged roughly 18 to 90 years, lived in under 30 US areas, and enrolled virtually. Participants were placed into cohorts based on the clinical history they reported. This CDR3 comprises 14 residues. CDR1 is SGHAT, CDR2 FQNNGV, per germline. The V end was cut by 5 bases, the J end by 5 bases, with 15 bases between. Original data processing: For nucleated cells, counts were estimated from reference gene primer amplification. This table comes from immunoSEQ multiplex PCR, and its TCRdb copy is limited to in-frame clones, with some not included. That table is the source of V, J and clone size, and D and trimming were worked out from the DNA. This table has 200,000 to 300,000 clones, approximately 86% appearing once.

The sequence came from a woman aged 18-29 years who had recovered from COVID-19. The chain couples TRBV11-2 to TRBJ1-1, with a weak D call TRBD1 (6 bases). The sample taken for sequencing was PBMCs or T cells enriched from blood (not recorded which). In DNA form, the CDR3 reads TGTGCCAGCAGCGTCACAGGGTATTCTACTGAAGCTTTCTTT. Residues: CASSVTGYSTEAFF.